The 16 T cell receptor beta chains in this list originate from one sample, sequenced in a study of T cell repertoires in ileal Crohn's disease (dated by TCRdb to between 2017 and 2020). The protocol used for the library was the immunoSEQ multiplex PCR assay. What TCRdb holds here is the immuneACCESS table cut down to in-frame rearrangements. Part of the clones is not present; checked against another copy, under half of the missing clones reflect an unresolved V gene, and the others are unexplained. Present in this sample are several thousand clones, roughly 93% of which were seen just once. The ten largest make up over 4% of the sample. Sequenced sample: ileal tissue. All receptors come from an adult with Crohn's disease.

The chain joins TRBV5-6 to TRBJ1-1; D unclear. This CDR3 is built from 14 residues. The ends were cut back, 3 bases at V and 3 bases at J, with 12 bases in the middle. Germline V gene lookup returns CDR1 SGHDT and CDR2 YYEEEE. CDR3 nucleotides: TGTGCCAGCAGCTCACCGGGATACTACACTGAAGCTTTCTTT. Translating it yields CASSSPGYYTEAFF.

The chain joins TRBV2 to TRBJ1-2; 10 positions match TRBD1. The V gene end was trimmed by 4 bases and the J gene end by 6 bases; junction bases not matched to a gene: 2. Germline V gives CDR1 SNHLY, CDR2 FYNNEI. CDR3 length equals 13 residues. CDR3 DNA: TGTGCCAGCAGTGTGGGACAGGGGCATGGCTACACCTTC. Encoded protein: CASSVGQGHGYTF.

The chain carries TRBV13 and TRBJ2-6; D may be TRBD1 (6 bases). Germline lookup yields CDR1 PRHDT and CDR2 FYEKMQ (reference sequence). The CDR3 extends over 13 amino acids. Deletions cut 10 bases from V and 3 bases from J, with 10 bases between. DNA of the CDR3: TGTGCCACAGGGGTTGGTGGGGCCAACGTCCTGACTTTC. Its protein is CATGVGGANVLTF. Full variable domain (missing parts from reference TRBV13 and TRBJ2-6): AAGVIQSPRHLIKEKRETATLKCYPIPRHDTVYWYQQGPGQDPQFLISFYEKMQSDKGSIPDRFSAQQFSDYHSELNMSSLELGDSALYFCATGVGGANVLTFGAGSRLTVL.

The chain recombines TRBV5-8 with TRBJ2-1; TRBD2 matches 13 bases. V shed 0 bases, J shed 10 bases, and the junction held 16 bases outside the gene matches. CDR1 and CDR2 from the germline V gene are SGHTS and YDEGEE. This CDR3 contains 19 residues. The CDR3 loop reads CASSLGTSGSRIFRLEQFF. CDR3 coding DNA: TGTGCCAGCAGCTTGGGGACTAGCGGGAGCCGGATTTTTAGGTTGGAGCAGTTCTTC.

The V and J genes are TRBV10-3 and TRBJ1-5, with TRBD1 matching over 9 bases. The CDR3 consists of 14 residues. The germline V gene has CDR1 ENHRY and CDR2 SYGVKD. The junction had 8 bases not matched to a gene; V was cut back by 4 bases and J by 10 bases. DNA for the CDR3: TGTGCCATCAGTGGGGGGACAGGGCTACAACCCCAGCATTTT. This codes for CAISGGTGLQPQHF.

This chain links TRBV6-4 with TRBJ2-3, with D unclear. The CDR3 consists of 16 residues. V dropped 0 bases and J dropped 1 base, with 11 bases sitting between them. Germline assignment: CDR1 MRHNA and CDR2 SNTAGT. In nucleotides, the CDR3 is TGTGCCAGCAGTGACTCGGCAACTTCCGGCACAGATACGCAGTATTTT. Translation: CASSDSATSGTDTQYF.

This clone was recorded a few times. V and J are TRBV10-2 and TRBJ2-5, with D uncertain. CDR1 is WSHSY, CDR2 SAAADI, per germline. The CDR3 has 13 residues. The V end lost 4 bases, the J end lost 1 base, and 7 bases lay between the germline ends. The CDR3 bases are TGCGCCAGCAGTGTGGGGTCCCAAGAGACCCAGTACTTC. Its protein is CASSVGSQETQYF.

The chain carries TRBV4-1 and TRBJ1-4, with unresolved D. Trimming cost V 1 base and J 3 bases, with 6 bases left between them. The germline gives CDR1 MGHRA, CDR2 YSYEKL. This CDR3 region has 14 residues. CDR3 sequence (DNA): TGCGCCAGCAGCCAAGGGGTTGCTAATGAAAAACTGTTTTTT. Residues: CASSQGVANEKLFF.

The chain carries TRBV5-4 and TRBJ2-7; the D gene is possibly TRBD1 (5 bases). Looked up from germline, CDR1 is SGHNT and CDR2 is YYREEE (reference sequence). This CDR3 region has 13 residues. The V end was cut by 5 bases, the J end by 3 bases, with 12 bases between. CDR3 in amino acids: CASRRTRNYEQYF. CDR3 coding DNA: TGTGCCAGCAGAAGGACAAGGAACTACGAGCAGTACTTC.

This chain links TRBV28 with TRBJ1-1; 8 bases match TRBD1. V was pared by 7 bases and J by 0 bases, with 25 bases of the junction left unmatched. CDR3 length equals 21 residues. Germline CDR1 is MDHEN and CDR2 is SYDVKM. The CDR3 loop is CASTLTYLKDRDDLMNTEAFF. The CDR3 coding sequence is TGTGCCAGCACCCTGACCTATCTTAAGGACAGGGATGACTTGATGAACACTGAAGCTTTCTTT.

The chain uses TRBV19 and TRBJ2-1, with D possibly being TRBD2 (6 bases). This CDR3 contains 13 residues. Per germline, CDR1 LNHDA and CDR2 SQIVND (reference sequence). V was cut by 9 bases and J by 9 bases, with 18 bases left in between. This chain's CDR3 is CASRGTAGGEQFF. CDR3 DNA: TGTGCCAGCCGGGGGACGGCGGGTGGTGAGCAGTTCTTC.

This clone came up once. The chain joins TRBV10-2 to TRBJ1-2; TRBD1 is a possible D gene (5 bases). This CDR3 is built from 16 residues. The germline V gene has CDR1 WSHSY and CDR2 SAAADI. V gave up 8 bases and J gave up 8 bases, with 27 bases separating them. CDR3: CASHPGGVGSSGGYTF. CDR3 nucleotides: TGCGCCAGCCACCCGGGGGGGGTGGGGTCGTCGGGGGGCTACACCTTC.

This clone was observed a few times. J is TRBJ1-1 and V is TRBV29-1; possibly TRBD1 for D (5 bases). In germline, CDR1 is SQVTM, CDR2 ANQGSEA. This CDR3 contains 12 residues. V lost 7 bases and J 5 bases, leaving 14 bases between the germline ends. The CDR3 DNA is TGCAGCGCCGACGGGGCCGATACTGAAGCTTTCTTT. It yields the protein CSADGADTEAFF.

This chain connects TRBV6-5 to TRBJ1-2, with D tentatively TRBD1 (5 bases). V lost 5 bases to trimming and J lost 7 bases, with 11 bases between them. The length of the CDR3 is 12 residues. Germline assignment: CDR1 MNHEY and CDR2 SVGAGI. CDR3 sequence (DNA): TGTGCCAGCAGTCTCGGGGGTGGTGGCTACACCTTC. Translating it yields CASSLGGGGYTF.

This clone was seen just once. V gene TRBV6-4 combines with J gene TRBJ2-1; 9 bases align to TRBD2. The CDR3 sequence is 14 residues long. Germline loops: CDR1 MRHNA, CDR2 SNTAGT. Trimming removed 0 bases from V and 6 bases from J; junction bases left unmatched: 0. The CDR3 nucleotides read TGTGCCAGCAGTGACTCTAGCGGGAGCAATGAGCAGTTCTTC. It encodes CASSDSSGSNEQFF.

The gene calls are TRBV5-4 and TRBJ1-1; D gene unclear. CDR1 is SGHNT, CDR2 YYREEE, per germline (reference sequence). The CDR3 has 15 residues. Between the trimmed V and J ends, which lost 0 bases and 4 bases, there was a span of 13 bases. For the CDR3, the DNA is TGTGCCAGCAGCTTGGGTTTCGGTGGGAGCACTGAAGCTTTCTTT. Translated: CASSLGFGGSTEAFF.